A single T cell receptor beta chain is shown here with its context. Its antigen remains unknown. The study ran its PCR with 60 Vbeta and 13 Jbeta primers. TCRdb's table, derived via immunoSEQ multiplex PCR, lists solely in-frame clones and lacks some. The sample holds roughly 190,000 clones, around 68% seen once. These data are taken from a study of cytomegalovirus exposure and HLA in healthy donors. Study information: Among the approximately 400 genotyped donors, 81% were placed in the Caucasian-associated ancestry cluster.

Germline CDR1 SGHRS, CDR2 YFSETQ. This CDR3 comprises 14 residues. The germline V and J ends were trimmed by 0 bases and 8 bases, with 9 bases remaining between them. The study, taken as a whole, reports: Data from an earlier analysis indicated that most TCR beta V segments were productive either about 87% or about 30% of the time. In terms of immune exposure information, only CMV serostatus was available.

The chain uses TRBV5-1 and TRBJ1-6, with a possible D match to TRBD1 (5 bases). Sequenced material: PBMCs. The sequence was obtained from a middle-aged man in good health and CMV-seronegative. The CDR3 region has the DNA TGCGCCAGCAGCTTGGCAGGACAAGATTCACCCCTCCACTTT. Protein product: CASSLAGQDSPLHF.